Shown below are 6 T cell receptor beta chains from a single sample sequenced in a study of T cell responses to AZD1222 COVID-19 vaccine. Clones were read by immunoSEQ multiplex PCR, and TCRdb kept only the in-frame ones, dropping some. The sample records 80,000 to 90,000 clones, around 91% being singletons. Sequencing used peripheral blood, obtained on day 0 of MenACWY control vaccination. The receptors come from an adult in good health.

This clone was picked up one time. V gene TRBV28 combines with J gene TRBJ2-3, with D perhaps matching TRBD1 (6 bases). Germline CDR1 reads MDHEN; CDR2 reads SYDVKM. The CDR3 is made up of 16 amino acids. The V and J ends lost 3 bases and 1 base respectively, with 14 bases between them. In DNA, the CDR3 is TGTGCCAGCAGTTTGCCCCACGAGGGGGGCACAGATACGCAGTATTTT. Its protein product is CASSLPHEGGTDTQYF.

V is TRBV19 and J is TRBJ1-4; 10 bases map to TRBD1. Germline-derived CDR1 and CDR2 are LNHDA and SQIVND (reference sequence). The CDR3 extends over 13 amino acids. The J segment lost 5 bases and the V segment lost 9 bases, leaving 3 bases of the junction unmatched. The CDR3 sequence is CASSGQGNEKLFF. The CDR3 bases are TGTGCCAGCTCGGGACAGGGGAATGAAAAACTGTTTTTT.

For the CDR3, the DNA is TGTGCCAGCAGGATAGACGGGAACACTGAAGCTTTCTTT. Translating gives CASRIDGNTEAFF. V and J are TRBV12-3 or TRBV12-4 and TRBJ1-1; D ambiguous. V lost 6 bases, J lost 1 base, and 9 bases lay in between. The CDR3 extends over 13 amino acids.

The V and J genes are TRBV2 and TRBJ1-1, with D maybe TRBD1 (5 bases). Germline V gene sequence: CDR1 SNHLY, CDR2 FYNNEI. Trimming left V 6 bases short and J 5 bases short, with 16 bases between. The CDR3 loop spans 14 amino acids. The CDR3 loop is CASRTGLGETEAFF. DNA of the CDR3: TGTGCCAGCAGGACGGGGCTTGGGGAGACTGAAGCTTTCTTT.

The J gene is TRBJ2-3, the V gene TRBV10-3; D is tentatively TRBD1 or TRBD2 (5 bases each). The germline CDR1 and CDR2 sequences are ENHRY and SYGVKD. The CDR3 covers 16 residues. V lost 3 bases, J lost 0 bases, and 13 bases lay in between. The chain's CDR3 is CAISDLGTLSTDTQYF. The CDR3 DNA sequence: TGTGCCATCAGTGACCTCGGGACGTTAAGCACAGATACGCAGTATTTT.

In DNA, the CDR3 is TGTGCCAGCAGCACCTATAGAGGCGCTGAAGCTTTCTTT. Encoded protein: CASSTYRGAEAFF. V and J are TRBV7-3 and TRBJ1-1; D is ambiguous. Germline V CDR1 and CDR2: SGHTA, FQGTGA. CDR3 length: 13 residues. Trimming removed 5 bases at V and 6 bases at J, with 13 bases between.